This T cell receptor beta chain was identified during a study of OX40 agonist ivuxolimab in advanced cancers. There are 14 residues in the CDR3. The germline CDR1 and CDR2 sequences are SGHDT and YYEEEE. The junction had 3 bases not matched to a gene; V was cut back by 3 bases and J by 5 bases. Concerning this clone: What it recognizes is unknown.

Study-level results: Fewer expanded clones were found on average in CD4+ than in CD8+ T cells. By week 6 at 0.1 to 3.0 mg/kg, blood CD4+ and CD8+ T cells had expanded clonally.

Profiled with immunoSEQ multiplex PCR; TCRdb holds only in-frame clones, not every one. The table has more than 80,000 clones, 90% to 95% seen once. The clonotype was recovered from an adult with an advanced solid tumor such as melanoma, head and neck, liver or kidney cancer. This rearrangement joins TRBV5-6 to TRBJ1-1; the match to TRBD1 covers 11 bases. Sequences were derived from CD4+ or CD8+ T cells sorted from blood, sampled in a trial of the OX40 agonist ivuxolimab. The CDR3 region is CASSYGQGATEAFF. DNA for the CDR3: TGTGCCAGCAGCTACGGACAGGGGGCAACTGAAGCTTTCTTT.